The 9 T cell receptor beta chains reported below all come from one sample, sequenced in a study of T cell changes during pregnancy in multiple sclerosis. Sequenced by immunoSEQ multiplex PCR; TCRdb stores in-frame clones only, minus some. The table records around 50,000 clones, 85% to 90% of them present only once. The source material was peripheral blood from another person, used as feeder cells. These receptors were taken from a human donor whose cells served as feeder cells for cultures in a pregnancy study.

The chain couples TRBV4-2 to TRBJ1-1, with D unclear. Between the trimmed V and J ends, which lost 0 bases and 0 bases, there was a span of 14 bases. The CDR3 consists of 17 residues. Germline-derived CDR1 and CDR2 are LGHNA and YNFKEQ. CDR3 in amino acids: CASSQDFQAAMNTEAFF. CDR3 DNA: TGTGCCAGCAGCCAAGATTTCCAGGCTGCAATGAACACTGAAGCTTTCTTT.

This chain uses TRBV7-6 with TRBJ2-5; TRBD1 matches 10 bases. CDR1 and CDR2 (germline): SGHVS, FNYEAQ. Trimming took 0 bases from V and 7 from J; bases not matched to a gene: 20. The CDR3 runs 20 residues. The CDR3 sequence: CASSLAHPFRTGGKGMTQYF. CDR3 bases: TGTGCCAGCAGCTTAGCCCACCCGTTCCGGACAGGGGGGAAAGGGATGACCCAGTACTTC.

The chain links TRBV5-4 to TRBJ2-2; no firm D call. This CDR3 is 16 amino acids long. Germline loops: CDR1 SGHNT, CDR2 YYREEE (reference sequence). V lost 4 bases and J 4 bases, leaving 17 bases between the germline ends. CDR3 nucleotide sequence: TGTGCCAGCAGCAAGGGCTCAATTCGGAGCACCGGGGAGCTGTTTTTT. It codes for CASSKGSIRSTGELFF.

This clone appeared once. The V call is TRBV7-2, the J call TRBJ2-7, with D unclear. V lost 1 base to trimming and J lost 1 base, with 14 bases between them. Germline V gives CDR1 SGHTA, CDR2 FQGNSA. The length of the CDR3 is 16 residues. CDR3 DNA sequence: TGTGCCAGCAGCTTAGTACACAGTTCTTCTTCCTACGAGCAGTACTTC. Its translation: CASSLVHSSSSYEQYF.

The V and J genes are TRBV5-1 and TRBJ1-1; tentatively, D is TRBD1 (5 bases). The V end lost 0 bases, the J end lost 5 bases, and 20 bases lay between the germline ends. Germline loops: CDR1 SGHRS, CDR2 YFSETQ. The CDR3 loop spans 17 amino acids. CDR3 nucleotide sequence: TGCGCCAGCAGCTTGGAAAAGTTGGCAGGGTTGGAGACTGAAGCTTTCTTT. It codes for CASSLEKLAGLETEAFF.

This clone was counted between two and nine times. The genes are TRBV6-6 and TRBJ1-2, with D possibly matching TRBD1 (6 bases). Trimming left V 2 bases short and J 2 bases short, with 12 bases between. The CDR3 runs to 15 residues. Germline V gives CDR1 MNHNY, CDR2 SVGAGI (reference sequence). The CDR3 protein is CASSYPEGGNYGYTF. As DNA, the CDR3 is TGTGCCAGCAGTTACCCTGAGGGGGGAAACTATGGCTACACCTTC.

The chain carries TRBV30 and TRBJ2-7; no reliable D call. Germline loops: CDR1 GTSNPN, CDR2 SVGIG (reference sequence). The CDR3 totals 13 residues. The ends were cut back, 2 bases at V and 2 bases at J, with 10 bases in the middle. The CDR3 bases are TGTGCCTGGAGTCCGCTGGATACCTACGAGCAGTACTTC. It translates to CAWSPLDTYEQYF. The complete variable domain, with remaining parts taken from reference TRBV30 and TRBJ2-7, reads SQTIHQWPATLVQPVGSPLSLECTVEGTSNPNLYWYRQAAGRGLQLLFYSVGIGQISSEVPQNLSASRPQDRQFILSSKKLLLSDSGFYLCAWSPLDTYEQYFGPGTRLTVT.

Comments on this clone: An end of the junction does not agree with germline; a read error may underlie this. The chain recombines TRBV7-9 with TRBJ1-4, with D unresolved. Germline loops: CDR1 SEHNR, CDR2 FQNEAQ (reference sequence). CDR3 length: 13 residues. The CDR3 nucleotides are TGTGCCACCAGCCCGGGCTTTCTTGAAAAACTGTTTTTT. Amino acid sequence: CATSPGFLEKLFF.

The CDR3 bases are TGTGCAAGTCGCTTGCTCAACTATGGCTACACCTTC. Residues: CASRLLNYGYTF. The chain combines TRBV12-2 with TRBJ1-2. TRBV12-2 corresponds to a pseudogene. The CDR3 is 12 amino acids.